This T cell receptor beta chain was retrieved from a study of T cell responses to AZD1222 COVID-19 vaccine. Concerning this clone: The antigen remains undetermined.

Only in-frame clones appear in the TCRdb table, and some are missing; sequencing was by immunoSEQ multiplex PCR. The top ten clones hold 15% to 20% of a sample with around 91,000 clones, more than 70% of them seen once. The length of the CDR3 is 14 residues. J gave up 7 bases and V 3 bases, and 4 bases lay outside the gene matches. The germline gives CDR1 MDHEN, CDR2 SYDVKM. Findings and limits, study-wide: Spike-specific TCR repertoires showed rising breadth and depth after two AZD1222 doses. Of the AZD1222 recipients, only 5 or 6 were seropositive at baseline. Spike as a whole was targeted by vaccine-associated CD4 TCRs, dominant at 160-218 and 743-854.

This sample comprised peripheral blood, obtained on day 0 of AZD1222 vaccination. This clonotype was sampled from an adult in good health. V and J are TRBV28 and TRBJ1-5; TRBD1 agrees at 9 bases. Written as DNA, the CDR3 is TGTGCCAGCAGTTTCGACAGGGGGGTGCAGCCCCAGCATTTT. Encoded protein: CASSFDRGVQPQHF.